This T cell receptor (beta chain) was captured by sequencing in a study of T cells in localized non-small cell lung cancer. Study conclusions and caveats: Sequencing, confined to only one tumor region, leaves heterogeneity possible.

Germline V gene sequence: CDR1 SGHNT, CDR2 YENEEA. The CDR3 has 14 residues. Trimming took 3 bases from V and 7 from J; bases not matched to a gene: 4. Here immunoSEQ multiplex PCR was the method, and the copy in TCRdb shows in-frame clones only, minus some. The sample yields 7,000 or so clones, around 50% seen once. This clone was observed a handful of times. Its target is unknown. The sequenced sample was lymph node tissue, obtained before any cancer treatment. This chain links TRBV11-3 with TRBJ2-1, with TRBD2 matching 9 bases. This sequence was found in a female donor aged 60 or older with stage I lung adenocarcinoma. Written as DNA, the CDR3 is TGTGCCAGCAGCTTGGCTAGCGGGGCGAATGAGCAGTTCTTC. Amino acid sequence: CASSLASGANEQFF.